These T cell receptor beta chains were read from a single sample in a study of blood T cell repertoires in COVID-19. Clones were read by immunoSEQ multiplex PCR, and TCRdb kept only the in-frame ones, dropping some. The table shows fewer than 500,000 clones, with 80% to 90% occurring only once. Sequencing used peripheral blood. These receptor sequences come from a woman in her twenties or thirties with acute or convalescent COVID-19. CDR3s include the opening cysteine and the closing phenylalanine or tryptophan. The D gene is left open where the match is weak. Some rows have no size entry. The others give once, few or many, or a class for an expanded clone.

NA,TRBV5-6,TRBD1,TRBJ1-2,TGTGCCAGCAGCTTGACAGGGGGCCAACGCAACTATGGCTACACCTTC,CASSLTGGQRNYGYTF
few,TRBV7-9,NA,TRBJ1-5,TGTGCCAGCAGCTCCCAGGGGAATCAGCCCCAGCATTTT,CASSSQGNQPQHF
NA,TRBV7-9,TRBD1,TRBJ1-2,TGTGCCAGCAGCTTCCCAGGACAGGGTTTTAACGGCTACACCTTC,CASSFPGQGFNGYTF
NA,TRBV24-1,NA,TRBJ2-3,TGTGCCACCAGTGATTTGACTGATAGCCGAGATACGCAGTATTTT,CATSDLTDSRDTQYF
NA,TRBV7-2,NA,TRBJ1-2,TGTGCCAGCAGCTTAGGGGTGCGGGGAGGCTACACCTTC,CASSLGVRGGYTF
NA,TRBV11-2,NA,TRBJ1-5,TGTGCCAGCAGCTTAGACCACACCTCTCAGCCCCAGCATTTT,CASSLDHTSQPQHF
NA,TRBV10-3,NA,TRBJ2-6,TGTGCCATCAGTGACAGGGCTGGGGCCAACGTCCTGACTTTC,CAISDRAGANVLTF
NA,TRBV7-9,TRBD2,TRBJ2-3,TGTGCCAGCATCCCAAGCTGGGGACTAGCGGGGGGCACAGATACGCAGTATTTT,CASIPSWGLAGGTDTQYF
NA,TRBV28,TRBD1,TRBJ2-5,TGTGCCAGCAGTTTAAGGGGCGAGGGGGCACAAGAGACCCAGTACTTC,CASSLRGEGAQETQYF
NA,TRBV7-2,NA,TRBJ1-3,TGTGCCAGCAGCGTACAGGGTCAGAGTAACACCATATATTTT,CASSVQGQSNTIYF
NA,TRBV5-1,NA,TRBJ2-7,TGCGCCAGCGCTCTCGGGGTGACCTACGAGCAGTACTTC,CASALGVTYEQYF
NA,TRBV5-5,NA,TRBJ2-5,TGTGCCAGCAGCCCGGGACAAAGTTATGAGACCCAGTACTTC,CASSPGQSYETQYF
NA,TRBV9,NA,TRBJ1-5,TGTGCCAGCAGCGTTGGACATAGCAATCAGCCCCAGCATTTT,CASSVGHSNQPQHF
NA,TRBV5-6,NA,TRBJ2-7,TGTGCCAGCAGCGCGTACTCCTACGGGCAGTACTTC,CASSAYSYGQYF
NA,TRBV10-1,TRBD2,TRBJ2-5,TGCGCCAGCAGTGATGCTAGCGGGGGCCAAGAGACCCAGTACTTC,CASSDASGGQETQYF
NA,TRBV28,TRBD1,TRBJ1-1,TGTGCCAGCAGTTTAGGGGACAGGGGGACTGAAGCTTTCTTT,CASSLGDRGTEAFF
NA,TRBV5-6,TRBD1,TRBJ1-4,TGTGCCAGCAGCCAGGGACAGCCCGGACGAGAAAAACTGTTTTTT,CASSQGQPGREKLFF
NA,TRBV30,TRBD1,TRBJ2-1,TGTGCCTGGAGAACCTTAATACAGCCCCAGGGGGCTTACAATGAGCAGTTCTTC,CAWRTLIQPQGAYNEQFF
NA,TRBV28,NA,TRBJ2-7,TGTGCCAGCAGTAGGGGTTCCTCCTACGAGCAGTACTTC,CASSRGSSYEQYF
NA,TRBV28,NA,TRBJ2-7,TGTGCCAGCAGTTCAACCGGGACTGGAACCTACGAGCAGTACTTC,CASSSTGTGTYEQYF
NA,TRBV4-1,TRBD2,TRBJ2-3,TGCGCCAGCAGCCAAGAAGTACTAGCGGGGGCCTTCACAGATACGCAGTATTTT,CASSQEVLAGAFTDTQYF
once,TRBV2,TRBD2,TRBJ2-3,TGTGCCAGCACAGCGGGGGGTACAGATACGCAGTATTTT,CASTAGGTDTQYF
NA,TRBV2,NA,TRBJ1-1,TGTGCCAGCAGCGTGAACACTGAAGCTTTCTTT,CASSVNTEAFF
NA,TRBV5-1,TRBD2,TRBJ2-1,TGCGCCAGCAGCTCGGATACCGGGACTAGCGGGGGCGGGCAGTTCTTC,CASSSDTGTSGGGQFF
NA,TRBV5-6,TRBD1,TRBJ2-1,TGTGCCAGCAGCTTCCCGGACAGGGGGCCGTATGAGCAGTTCTTC,CASSFPDRGPYEQFF
once,TRBV2,TRBD1,TRBJ2-5,TGTGCCAGCAGTGTCCAGGGGGAATGGGAGACCCAGTACTTC,CASSVQGEWETQYF
few,TRBV6-2/TRBV6-3,TRBD1,TRBJ1-6,TGTGCCAGCAGTACGACACAGGGGCAGGGTAATTCACCCCTCCACTTT,CASSTTQGQGNSPLHF
NA,TRBV6-2/TRBV6-3,TRBD1,TRBJ1-5,TGTGCCAGCAGTTCCGACAGGGGAGTCAATCAGCCCCAGCATTTT,CASSSDRGVNQPQHF
NA,TRBV28,NA,TRBJ2-3,TGTGCCAGCAGTATGTCTGACAGACTAGAAAGTACAGATACGCAGTATTTT,CASSMSDRLESTDTQYF
NA,TRBV9,NA,TRBJ1-2,TGTGCCAGCAGCAGAAGGGAGGGAAGTGGCTACACCTTC,CASSRREGSGYTF
NA,TRBV3-1/TRBV3-2,TRBD1,TRBJ1-1,TGTGCCAGCAGCACCACTGCCAGGGGGTTGGGCACTGAAGCTTTCTTT,CASSTTARGLGTEAFF
NA,TRBV27,TRBD2,TRBJ2-3,TGTGCCAGCAGTTTAAGGCGGGGGGGCACAGATACGCAGTATTTT,CASSLRRGGTDTQYF
NA,TRBV5-5,NA,TRBJ1-6,TGTGCCAGCAGCCCCGCCGTGGCCGATTCACCCCTCCACTTT,CASSPAVADSPLHF
NA,TRBV2,NA,TRBJ1-1,TGTGCCAGCAGTTATGGAGGTGGGGCTGAAGCTTTCTTT,CASSYGGGAEAFF
NA,TRBV7-3,NA,TRBJ1-4,TGTGCCAGCAGCTCCTCGGGGGGCGAAAAACTGTTTTTT,CASSSSGGEKLFF
NA,TRBV28,NA,TRBJ1-1,TGTGCCAGCAGTGAAGAACGGGGTAACACTGAAGCTTTCTTT,CASSEERGNTEAFF
NA,TRBV30,NA,TRBJ2-7,TGTGCCTGGAGAAGGGGTTACGAGCAGTACTTC,CAWRRGYEQYF
NA,TRBV6-1,NA,TRBJ1-1,TGTGCCAGCAGTGAAAAACACAGGACCGTTCACACTGAAGCTTTCTTT,CASSEKHRTVHTEAFF
NA,TRBV5-1,NA,TRBJ2-3,TGCGCCAGCAGCTTGGAGGGGGACGGCACAGATACGCAGTATTTT,CASSLEGDGTDTQYF